A single T cell receptor (beta chain) is shown here with its context. Its specificity is not known. Here the CDR3 omits its conserved ending phenylalanine or tryptophan, so a read error is the likely source. Germline assignment: CDR1 LGHNA and CDR2 YSLEER. This CDR3 is 16 amino acids long. TCR beta cDNA was made from 400 to 500 ng total RNA with a constant-region primer. Employing slightly modified ARM-PCR, three nested multiplex PCR rounds were run, and these gave rise to the TCR beta libraries. Researchers ran the first two PCR rounds for approximately 9 cycles each with TRBV1-TRBV30 forward primers and a C-beta reverse primer. TCRdb recomputed calls from the multiplex PCR reads with MiXCR, one row per CDR3 protein. The data hold about 50,000 distinct CDR3 sequences, with roughly 80% observed a single time. The data were obtained in a study of tumor-infiltrating lymphocytes in primary liver carcinoma. Study-level information: Spanning 4.2 to 10 cm, the tumors were T1-T3 N0M0. Sample counts of productive TCRbeta reads spanned roughly 3.65 to 7.13 million; these counts were similar across tissue types. Study conclusions and caveats: Tumors had a significantly higher top-250-clone fraction than blood (p = 0.039).

Scientists recovered RNA and DNA together from roughly 20-30 mg of unsorted bulk tissue. Every tumor yielded five separate sampled regions. This receptor was taken from a man in his forties or fifties with primary liver carcinoma and hepatitis B virus infection. Sequencing was done on a sample of liver tumor tissue from sampling region 5. Subset of the sample: tumor region T5, tumor centre. This sequence joins TRBV4-3 and TRBJ2-1, with D unclear. Here the CDR3 reads CARSQFPPPADNEQFL. DNA for the CDR3: TGCGCCAGAAGCCAATTCCCCCCACCGGCGGACAATGAGCAGTTCTTA.